This record looks at one TCR beta chain sequence and its context. The data were obtained in a study of blood T cell repertoires in COVID-19. Some clones are missing from TCRdb's copy, which holds only in-frame ones; the method was immunoSEQ multiplex PCR. The sample has hundreds of thousands of clones; 80% are singletons. Germline V gives CDR1 SGHRS, CDR2 YFSETQ. The CDR3 has 15 amino acids. V lost 0 bases to trimming and J lost 3 bases, with 10 bases between them. Participants, about 18 to 100 years old, spanned about 26 US areas. Input material: PBMCs or T cells enriched from blood (not recorded which). V and J are TRBV5-1 and TRBJ1-5; possible D gene TRBD1, 6 bases. This sequence originates from a young man with acute COVID-19. Here the CDR3 reads CASSLGGRSNQPQHF. The CDR3 nucleotides read TGCGCCAGCAGCTTGGGGGGGCGGTCCAATCAGCCCCAGCATTTT.